This T cell receptor beta chain was profiled in a study of blood T cell repertoires in COVID-19 (dated by TCRdb to 2018 to 2021). Background for the entire study: Samples from collaborators originated in the United States, Italy and Spain and spanned both the acute and convalescent phases of COVID-19. Where available, HLA class I and class II types were obtained from metadata supplied by the sample provider rather than from assay-based typing. The dataset comprised deeply sampled blood TCRbeta repertoires from subjects exposed to, actively infected with, or recovered from COVID-19. A freely available public database, intended as a resource for researchers studying the immune response to SARS-CoV-2, is where the repertoires were released. The samples were drawn from two sources: the first 160 participants of the ongoing ImmuneRACE study, and fewer than 1,500 subjects contributed by 6 global collaborators. The prospective study material was composed of cDNA or gDNA derived from T cells, B-cell-depleted T cells, or PBMCs. The sample metadata nearly always contained a de-identified subject ID, COVID-19 status, age in years and sex.

Regarding this clone: Which antigen it targets is not known. Base-call qualities are not available, and no considerably larger clone is one nucleotide away.

Whole blood was collected in K2EDTA tubes by collaborating institutions according to the institutions' own protocols. Collaborator samples were shipped for TCRbeta analysis as frozen whole blood, isolated PBMCs, or DNA extracted from either sample type. CDR1 and CDR2 were assigned from the germline V gene as SGHDT and YYEEEE. From the cysteine through the phenylalanine, the CDR3 covers 19 amino acids. The entry retains the CDR3 DNA only, 57 bases that are in frame from base 1. Between the V and J ends, shortened by 2 bases and 2 bases respectively, the junction contains 23 bases. Study-wide findings and limitations: How much clinical and demographic metadata was included differed by source and by participant, and the metadata was provided uncurated.

TCRbeta CDR3 regions were amplified from genomic DNA using the immunoSEQ Assay, a bias-controlled multiplex PCR. Per the original workflow: The number of nucleated cells in each sample was estimated by amplification of reference gene primers within the assay. To quantify the absolute abundance of each unique TCRbeta CDR3 rearrangement, sequence reads were collapsed and filtered. For each sample, productive Simpson clonality was calculated as the square root of Simpson's diversity index over productive rearrangements. TCRdb mirrors the immuneACCESS table, restricted to in-frame sequences. Some clones are absent from its copies; in checked studies, under half trace to an unresolved V gene, and the reason for the others is unknown. V and J calls plus clone size are reproduced from that table; the DNA served to infer D and trimming. The sample table shows approximately 110,000 clones, and 80% to 90% are seen once. Roughly 1.5% of the sample comes from the top ten.

This TCR was recovered from a man aged 40-49 years with acute or convalescent COVID-19. This chain is built from TRBV5-6 and TRBJ2-1; matching of 5 bases hints at TRBD2 as the D gene. Sequencing used peripheral blood. The CDR3 is CASSFRRLLPGITYNEQFF. The bases are TGTGCCAGCAGCTTCCGCAGGCTTCTTCCGGGGATCACCTACAATGAGCAGTTCTTC.